Listed below are T cell receptor beta chains from one sample, sequenced in a study of blood T cell repertoires in COVID-19. Assay: immunoSEQ multiplex PCR; the TCRdb copy retains only in-frame clones and omits some. Among about 100,000 clones, about 85% were seen once, and the ten largest hold about an eighth. Sequenced: peripheral blood. Receptors were obtained from a man in his fifties with active or convalescent COVID-19. The CDR3 runs from the conserved cysteine through the conserved F or W. Fields, in order: clone size, J gene, D gene, V gene, CDR3 DNA, CDR3 protein. The D gene is left open where the match is weak. Some rows have no size entry. The others give once, few or many, or a class for an expanded clone.

clone size: -
J gene: TRBJ2-1
D gene: -
V gene: TRBV11-2
CDR3 DNA: TGTGCCAGCAGTCCACATTTTGGTCGAAGTGAGCAGTTCTTC
CDR3 protein: CASSPHFGRSEQFF

clone size: -
J gene: TRBJ2-2
D gene: TRBD1
V gene: TRBV29-1
CDR3 DNA: TGCAGCGTCCGGACAGGAGTCGCGAACACCGGGGAGCTGTTTTTT
CDR3 protein: CSVRTGVANTGELFF

clone size: -
J gene: TRBJ1-2
D gene: -
V gene: TRBV5-6
CDR3 DNA: TGTGCCAGCAGCCCCAGGGTTTCTTGGGATGGCTACACCTTC
CDR3 protein: CASSPRVSWDGYTF

clone size: -
J gene: TRBJ2-2
D gene: -
V gene: TRBV10-3
CDR3 DNA: TGTGCCATCAGTGAAACGACTGGTAACACCGGGGAGCTGTTTTTT
CDR3 protein: CAISETTGNTGELFF

clone size: -
J gene: TRBJ1-5
D gene: -
V gene: TRBV12-3/TRBV12-4
CDR3 DNA: TGTGCCAGCAGTTTTTACAGGCAGCCCCAGCATTTT
CDR3 protein: CASSFYRQPQHF

clone size: -
J gene: TRBJ2-1
D gene: TRBD2
V gene: TRBV25-1
CDR3 DNA: TGTGCCAGCAGTGAACCGGGACTAGCGGCGCAGTTCTTC
CDR3 protein: CASSEPGLAAQFF

clone size: -
J gene: TRBJ2-5
D gene: -
V gene: TRBV7-9
CDR3 DNA: TGTGCCAGCAGCTCTACTGAGTACTTC
CDR3 protein: CASSSTEYF

clone size: -
J gene: TRBJ2-5
D gene: TRBD2
V gene: TRBV5-1
CDR3 DNA: TGCGCCAGCCGGATCCGACTAGCGGGAGAGACCCAGTACTTC
CDR3 protein: CASRIRLAGETQYF

clone size: few
J gene: TRBJ1-1
D gene: -
V gene: TRBV3-1/TRBV3-2
CDR3 DNA: TGTGCCAGCAGCTACAGAGAGTCGGCCACTGAAGCTTTCTTT
CDR3 protein: CASSYRESATEAFF

clone size: -
J gene: TRBJ2-5
D gene: TRBD1
V gene: TRBV2
CDR3 DNA: TGTGCCAGCAGTGACCCCGGGACAGTAGAGACCCAGTACTTC
CDR3 protein: CASSDPGTVETQYF

clone size: -
J gene: TRBJ2-3
D gene: -
V gene: TRBV2
CDR3 DNA: TGTGCCAGCAGAATGGAGGGGAAAAACACAGATACGCAGTATTTT
CDR3 protein: CASRMEGKNTDTQYF

clone size: medium-sized
J gene: TRBJ2-1
D gene: -
V gene: TRBV4-1
CDR3 DNA: TGCGCCAGCAGCCAAGGTCCTAAACAGTTTTACAATGAGCAGTTCTTC
CDR3 protein: CASSQGPKQFYNEQFF

clone size: -
J gene: TRBJ1-5
D gene: -
V gene: TRBV19
CDR3 DNA: TGTGCCAGTACCAAGGACGGAGGATATAGCAATCAGCCCCAGCATTTT
CDR3 protein: CASTKDGGYSNQPQHF

clone size: -
J gene: TRBJ2-1
D gene: -
V gene: TRBV5-4
CDR3 DNA: TGTGCCAGCAGCTTGGGTGGGGGGAGTAAGAATGAGCAGTTCTTC
CDR3 protein: CASSLGGGSKNEQFF

clone size: -
J gene: TRBJ2-7
D gene: TRBD2
V gene: TRBV12-5
CDR3 DNA: TGTGCTAGTGGCAAACCCTCTAAAGGGAGGGCCCAATGGGAGCAGTACTTC
CDR3 protein: CASGKPSKGRAQWEQYF

clone size: few
J gene: TRBJ1-5
D gene: -
V gene: TRBV27
CDR3 DNA: TGTGCCAGCTGGACAGCTAATCAGCCCCAGCATTTT
CDR3 protein: CASWTANQPQHF

clone size: once
J gene: TRBJ1-5
D gene: -
V gene: TRBV5-1
CDR3 DNA: TGCGCCAGCAGCTTATCGGCACCGTCAGAGGGTCAGCCCCAGCATTTT
CDR3 protein: CASSLSAPSEGQPQHF

clone size: -
J gene: TRBJ1-1
D gene: -
V gene: TRBV2
CDR3 DNA: TGTGCCAGCAGTGAAGCGCGGGCAGTAATGAACACTGAAGCTTTCTTT
CDR3 protein: CASSEARAVMNTEAFF

clone size: -
J gene: TRBJ1-2
D gene: -
V gene: TRBV12-3/TRBV12-4
CDR3 DNA: TGTGCCAGCAGTTTTGGGAGGGTTGGCTACACCTTC
CDR3 protein: CASSFGRVGYTF

clone size: -
J gene: TRBJ1-1
D gene: -
V gene: TRBV29-1
CDR3 DNA: TGCAGCACAAAACGCGGGGTGAACACTGAAGCTTTCTTT
CDR3 protein: CSTKRGVNTEAFF

clone size: few
J gene: TRBJ2-1
D gene: -
V gene: TRBV11-3
CDR3 DNA: TGTGCCAGCAGCTTAGGACAGGGAGCGGGAGTCTACAATGAGCAGTTCTTC
CDR3 protein: CASSLGQGAGVYNEQFF

clone size: -
J gene: TRBJ1-1
D gene: -
V gene: TRBV18
CDR3 DNA: TGTGCCAGCTCACCAGTCGTGAGCACTGAAGCTTTCTTT
CDR3 protein: CASSPVVSTEAFF